This TCR beta chain was sequenced during a study of human T cells and chemical hapten exposure. For the study at large: Reading of the patch tests, which applied 0.01% DPC to the upper back, occurred at 6 days. TCR yields per sample varied mostly from small pooled library volume differences.

MiXCR was run by TCRdb on the RACE reads, yielding one entry per CDR3 protein. The sample has some 250,000 distinct CDR3 sequences, around 7.7% seen once. This clonotype was found a few times. CDR1 and CDR2 from the germline V gene are SGHVS and FQNEAQ. CDR3 length equals 16 residues. V gave up 5 bases and J gave up 2 bases, with 17 bases separating them. Time point meaning: pre-sensitization, week 0. Specified treatment: therapeutic diphenylcyclopropenone sensitization with weekly scalp DPC. The TCR comes from a man younger than 35 with alopecia areata. Some clones in this sample may be carry-over from other donors' samples. The rearrangement uses TRBV7-8 and TRBJ2-3; the D gene is possibly TRBD1 (6 bases). The starting material was whole blood, obtained in connection with sensitization to the hapten diphenylcyclopropenone (DPC). The CDR3 loop reads CASSVDPDSSTDTQYF. CDR3 in DNA: TGTGCCAGCAGCGTAGACCCGGACAGCTCCACAGATACGCAGTATTTT.